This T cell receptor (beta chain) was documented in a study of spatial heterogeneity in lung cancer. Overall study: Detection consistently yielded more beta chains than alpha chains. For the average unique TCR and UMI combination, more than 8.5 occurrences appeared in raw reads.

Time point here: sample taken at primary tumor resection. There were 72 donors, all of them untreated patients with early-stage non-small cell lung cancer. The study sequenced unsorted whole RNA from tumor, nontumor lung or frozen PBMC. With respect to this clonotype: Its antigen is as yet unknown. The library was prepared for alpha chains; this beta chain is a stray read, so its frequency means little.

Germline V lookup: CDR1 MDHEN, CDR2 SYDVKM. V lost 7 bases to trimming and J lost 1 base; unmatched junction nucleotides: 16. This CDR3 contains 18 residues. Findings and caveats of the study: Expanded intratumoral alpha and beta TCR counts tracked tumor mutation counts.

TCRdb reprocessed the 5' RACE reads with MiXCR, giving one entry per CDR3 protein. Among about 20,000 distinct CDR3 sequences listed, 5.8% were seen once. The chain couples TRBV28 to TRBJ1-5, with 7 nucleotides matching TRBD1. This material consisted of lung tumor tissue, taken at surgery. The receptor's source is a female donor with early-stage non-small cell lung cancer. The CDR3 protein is CASTPRRGRMGSNQPQHF. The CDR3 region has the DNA TGTGCCAGCACTCCGAGGAGGGGGCGCATGGGGAGCAATCAGCCCCAGCATTTT. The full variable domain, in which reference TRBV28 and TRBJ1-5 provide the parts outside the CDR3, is DVKVTQSSRYLVKRTGEKVFLECVQDMDHENMFWYRQDPGLGLRLIYFSYDVKMKEKGDIPEGYSVSREKKERFSLILESASTNQTSMYLCASTPRRGRMGSNQPQHFGDGTRLSIL.